The following is a T cell receptor beta chain sequence with its context. This entry belongs to a study of response to subunit inactivated influenza vaccine. A single record per CDR3 protein comes from TCRdb applying MiXCR to the RT-PCR reads. The repertoire holds hundreds of thousands of distinct CDR3 sequences, with approximately 10% as singletons. These data were also filed under a second study, of T cells expressing NK-cell markers. That work adds: As the method of synthesis, 5'RACE template switching with UMIs yielded TCR beta cDNA. Sequencing of TCR beta repertoires drew on sorted CD3+CD56+NKG2C+, CD3+CD56+NKG2C- and CD3+CD56-NKG2C+ T cells. Within several experiments, an anti-gamma-delta TCR antibody kept the sorting limited to alpha-beta TCR T cells. The same clonotypes also predominated in the CD3+CD56-NKG2C+ fraction of several donors. It was still unclear whether expanded NKG2C+ T cell clones were HCMV specific.

Sequenced here: PBMCs from blood, sampled on the day of vaccination. This TCR was sampled from a man in his fifties who received an inactivated influenza vaccine.

This CDR3 is CASSLPTSGSSPDTQYF. The CDR3 DNA reads as TGTGCCAGCAGTTTACCAACTAGCGGGAGTTCGCCAGATACGCAGTATTTT. The chain links TRBV28 to TRBJ2-3; 11 bases line up with TRBD2. This CDR3 comprises 17 residues. Germline values: CDR1 MDHEN, CDR2 SYDVKM. V shed 2 bases, J shed 4 bases, and the junction held 8 bases outside the gene matches.